What follows are 3 T cell receptor beta chains derived from one specimen sequenced in a study of identical twins. TCRdb independently ran MiXCR on the 5' RACE reads; one entry per CDR3 protein. The sample holds roughly 280,000 distinct CDR3 sequences, 8.5% to 9.5% seen once. The same sample was also studied in work on yellow fever vaccine responses in identical twins.

Sequenced: CD8+ T cells sorted from blood. These receptors all come from a woman under 30 in good health.

The sample holds many counts of this clonotype. V usage is TRBV4-2 and J usage is TRBJ2-5; the D is unclear. In germline, CDR1 is LGHNA, CDR2 YNFKEQ. V was pared by 0 bases and J by 5 bases, with 10 bases between. This CDR3 comprises 14 residues. The CDR3 here is CASSQEASWETQYF. The CDR3 DNA reads TGTGCCAGCAGCCAAGAAGCTTCTTGGGAGACCCAGTACTTC.

The gene calls are TRBV5-6 and TRBJ2-7, with D perhaps being TRBD1 or TRBD2 (5 bases each). Trimming took off 3 bases at V and 5 bases at J, with 12 bases between the two ends. The germline gives CDR1 SGHDT, CDR2 YYEEEE. CDR3 length equals 13 residues. The CDR3: CASSSPGLNEQYF. The DNA for the CDR3 is TGTGCCAGCAGCTCCCCGGGGCTCAACGAGCAGTACTTC.

There are many counts of this clonotype. The J gene is TRBJ2-3, the V gene TRBV7-6; D remains unclear. Germline loops: CDR1 SGHVS, CDR2 FNYEAQ. The CDR3 runs to 17 residues. V dropped 2 bases and J dropped 2 bases, with 17 bases sitting between them. The DNA for the CDR3 is TGTGCCAGCAGCTTACCCCCCGAGCAGGTAGTCACAGATACGCAGTATTTT. This codes for CASSLPPEQVVTDTQYF.